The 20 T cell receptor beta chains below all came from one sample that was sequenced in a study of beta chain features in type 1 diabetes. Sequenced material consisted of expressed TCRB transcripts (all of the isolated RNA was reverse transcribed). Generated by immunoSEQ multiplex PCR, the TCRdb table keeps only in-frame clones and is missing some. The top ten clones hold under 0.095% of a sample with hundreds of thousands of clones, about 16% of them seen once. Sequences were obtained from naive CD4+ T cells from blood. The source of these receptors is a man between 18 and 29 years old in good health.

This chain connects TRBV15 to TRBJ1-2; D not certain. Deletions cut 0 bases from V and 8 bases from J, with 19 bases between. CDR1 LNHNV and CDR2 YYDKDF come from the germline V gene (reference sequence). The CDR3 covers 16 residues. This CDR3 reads CATSRDPQPHGDGYTF. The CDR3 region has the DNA TGTGCCACCAGCAGAGATCCCCAGCCCCATGGTGACGGCTACACCTTC.

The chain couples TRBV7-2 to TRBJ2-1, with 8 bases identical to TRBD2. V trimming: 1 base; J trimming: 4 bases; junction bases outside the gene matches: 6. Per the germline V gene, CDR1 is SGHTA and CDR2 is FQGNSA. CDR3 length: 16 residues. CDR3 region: CASSLEGREGYNEQFF. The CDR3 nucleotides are TGTGCCAGCAGCTTAGAGGGCCGGGAGGGATACAATGAGCAGTTCTTC. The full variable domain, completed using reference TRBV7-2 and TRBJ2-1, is GAGVSQSPSNKVTEKGKDVELRCDPISGHTALYWYRQSLGQGLEFLIYFQGNSAPDKSGLPSDRFSAERTGGSVSTLTIQRTQQEDSAVYLCASSLEGREGYNEQFFGPGTRLTVL.

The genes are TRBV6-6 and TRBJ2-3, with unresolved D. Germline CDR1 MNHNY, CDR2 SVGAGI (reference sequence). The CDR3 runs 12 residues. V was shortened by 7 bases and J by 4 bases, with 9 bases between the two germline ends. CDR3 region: CASTQVADTQYF. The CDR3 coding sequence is TGTGCCAGCACCCAAGTGGCAGATACGCAGTATTTT.

CDR3 residues: CSVLPPSGPYEQYF. The CDR3 DNA is TGCAGCGTCCTACCCCCTAGCGGCCCCTACGAGCAGTACTTC. The V and J genes are TRBV29-1 and TRBJ2-7, with 7 positions matching TRBD2. Germline V gene lookup returns CDR1 SQVTM and CDR2 ANQGSEA. The CDR3 is 14 residues long. The junction had 10 bases not matched to a gene; V was cut back by 6 bases and J by 2 bases.

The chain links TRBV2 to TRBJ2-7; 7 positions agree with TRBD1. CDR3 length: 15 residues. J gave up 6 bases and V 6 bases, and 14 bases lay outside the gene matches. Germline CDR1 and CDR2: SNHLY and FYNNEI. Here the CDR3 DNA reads TGTGCCAGCAGCGCTGGGACAGCCCCTATAGGCGAGCAGTACTTC. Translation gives CASSAGTAPIGEQYF.

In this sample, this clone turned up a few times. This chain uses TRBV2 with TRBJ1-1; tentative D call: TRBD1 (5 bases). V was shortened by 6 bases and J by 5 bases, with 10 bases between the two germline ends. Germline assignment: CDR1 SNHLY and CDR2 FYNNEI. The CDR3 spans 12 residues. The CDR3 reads CASREQVTEAFF. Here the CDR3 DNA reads TGTGCCAGCAGAGAACAGGTAACTGAAGCTTTCTTT.

CDR3 amino acids: CASSSDGGNQPQHF. The CDR3 DNA is TGCGCCAGCAGCTCCGACGGAGGCAATCAGCCCCAGCATTTT. This chain joins TRBV5-1 and TRBJ1-5, with D unclear. The CDR3 has 14 amino acids. V was cut by 3 bases and J by 2 bases, with 9 bases left in between. CDR1 and CDR2 (germline): SGHRS, YFSETQ.

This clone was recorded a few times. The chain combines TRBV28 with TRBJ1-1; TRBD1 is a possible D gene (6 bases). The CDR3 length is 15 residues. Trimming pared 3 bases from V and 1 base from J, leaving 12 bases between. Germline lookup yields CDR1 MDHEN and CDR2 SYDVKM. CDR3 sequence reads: CASSFPGVGNTEAFF. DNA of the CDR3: TGTGCCAGCAGTTTCCCAGGGGTGGGGAACACTGAAGCTTTCTTT.

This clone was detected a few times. Here the CDR3 DNA reads TGTGCCAGCAGCTTCACTAGCTATGAGCAGTTCTTC. This gives the protein CASSFTSYEQFF. V gene TRBV5-8 combines with J gene TRBJ2-1, with a possible D match to TRBD2 (6 bases). Germline CDR1 is SGHTS and CDR2 is YDEGEE. There are 12 residues in the CDR3. The V gene lost 2 bases and the J gene lost 8 bases, with 8 bases spanning the gap.

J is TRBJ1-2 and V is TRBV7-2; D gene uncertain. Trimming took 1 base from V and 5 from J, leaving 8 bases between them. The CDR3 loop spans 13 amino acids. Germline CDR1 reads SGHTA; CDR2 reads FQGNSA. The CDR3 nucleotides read TGTGCCAGCAGCTTAGAGAGACATTATGGCTACACCTTC. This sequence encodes CASSLERHYGYTF.

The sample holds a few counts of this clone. This CDR3 reads CASGPGTGGSDGYTF. Here the CDR3 DNA reads TGTGCTAGTGGTCCCGGGACAGGGGGCTCGGATGGCTACACCTTC. This chain connects TRBV12-5 to TRBJ1-2; 12 bases align to TRBD1. The CDR3 is made up of 15 amino acids. The germline V gene encodes CDR1 LGHNT and CDR2 FRNRAP. V lost 5 bases to trimming and J lost 6 bases; unmatched junction nucleotides: 7.

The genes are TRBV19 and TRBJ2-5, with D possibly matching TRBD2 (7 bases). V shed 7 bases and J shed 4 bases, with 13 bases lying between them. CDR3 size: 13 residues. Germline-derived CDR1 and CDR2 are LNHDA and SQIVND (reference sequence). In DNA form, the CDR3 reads TGTGCCAGTAAGCAGGGAGGGGGAGAGACCCAGTACTTC. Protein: CASKQGGGETQYF.

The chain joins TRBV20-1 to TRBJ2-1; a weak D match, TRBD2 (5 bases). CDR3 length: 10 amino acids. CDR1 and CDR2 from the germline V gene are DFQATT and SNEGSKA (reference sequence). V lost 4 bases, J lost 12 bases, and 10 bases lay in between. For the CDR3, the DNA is TGCAGTGCTAATAACCGGGGGCAGTTCTTC. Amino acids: CSANNRGQFF.

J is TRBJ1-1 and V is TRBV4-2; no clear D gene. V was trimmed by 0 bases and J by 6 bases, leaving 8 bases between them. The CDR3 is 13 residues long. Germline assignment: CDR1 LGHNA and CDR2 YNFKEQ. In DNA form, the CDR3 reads TGTGCCAGCAGCCAAGATCCGGACTCTGAAGCTTTCTTT. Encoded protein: CASSQDPDSEAFF.

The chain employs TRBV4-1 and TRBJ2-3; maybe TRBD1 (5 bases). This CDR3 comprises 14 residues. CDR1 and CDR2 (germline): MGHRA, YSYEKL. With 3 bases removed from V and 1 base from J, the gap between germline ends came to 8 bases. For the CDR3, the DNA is TGCGCCAGCAGCCATCAACAGGGCACAGATACGCAGTATTTT. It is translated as CASSHQQGTDTQYF.

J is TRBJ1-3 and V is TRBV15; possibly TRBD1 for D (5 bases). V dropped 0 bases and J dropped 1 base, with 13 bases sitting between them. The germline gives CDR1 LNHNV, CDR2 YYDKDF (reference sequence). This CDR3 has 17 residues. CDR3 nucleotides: TGTGCCACCAGCAGAGAGTCACCCGGGGCGTCTGGAAACACCATATATTTT. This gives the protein CATSRESPGASGNTIYF.

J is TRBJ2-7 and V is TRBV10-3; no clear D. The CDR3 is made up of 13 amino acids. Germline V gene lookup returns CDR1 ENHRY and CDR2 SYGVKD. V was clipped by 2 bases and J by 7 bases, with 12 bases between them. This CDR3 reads CAISEGQPGEQYF. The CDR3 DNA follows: TGTGCCATCAGTGAGGGCCAGCCTGGGGAGCAGTACTTC.

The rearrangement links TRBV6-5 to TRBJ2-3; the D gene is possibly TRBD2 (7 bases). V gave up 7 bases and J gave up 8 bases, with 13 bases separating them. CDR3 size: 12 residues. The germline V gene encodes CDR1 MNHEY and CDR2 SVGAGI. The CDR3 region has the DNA TGTGCCAGCAAAAACAGGGAGGGTACGCAGTATTTT. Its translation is CASKNREGTQYF.

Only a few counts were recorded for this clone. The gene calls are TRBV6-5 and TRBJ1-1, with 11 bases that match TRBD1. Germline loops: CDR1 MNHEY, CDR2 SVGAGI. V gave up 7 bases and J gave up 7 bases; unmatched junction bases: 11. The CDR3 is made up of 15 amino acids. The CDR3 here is CASNRRDRGTYEAFF. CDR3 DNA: TGTGCCAGCAATCGCCGGGACAGGGGGACGTATGAAGCTTTCTTT.

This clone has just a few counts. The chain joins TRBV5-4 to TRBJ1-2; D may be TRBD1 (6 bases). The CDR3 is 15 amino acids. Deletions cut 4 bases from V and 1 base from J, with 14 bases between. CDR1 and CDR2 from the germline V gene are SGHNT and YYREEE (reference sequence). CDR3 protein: CASSPTGTINYGYTF. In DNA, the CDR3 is TGTGCCAGCAGCCCCACCGGGACAATTAACTATGGCTACACCTTC.